These T cell receptor beta chains were read from a single sample in a study of T-cell reconstitution after alpha-beta-depleted transplantation in children. TCRdb reprocessed the PCR reads via MiXCR and lists one record per CDR3 protein. The table lists almost 400,000 distinct CDR3 sequences, about 20% of them singletons. Sequencing used PBMCs from the stem cell graft donor, obtained from the stem cell graft. The receptor set was obtained from a human donor who donated a stem cell graft to a child with acute myeloid leukemia. Both conserved end residues are part of each CDR3. D genes are given only for firm matches. Clone size appears in some rows only: once, few, many, or a class for an expanded clone.

J: TRBJ2-1
V: TRBV20-1
D: .
size: few
DNA: TGCAGTGCTTCGACAGGGAGGGGCTACAATGAGCAGTTCTTC
CDR3: CSASTGRGYNEQFF

J: TRBJ2-1
V: TRBV5-1
D: .
size: .
DNA: TGCGCCAGCAGCTTGGAAGATAGCTACGATGAGCAGTTCTTC
CDR3: CASSLEDSYDEQFF

J: TRBJ2-6
V: TRBV5-1
D: .
size: .
DNA: TGCGCCAGCGGGCCACAGGACTCTGGGGCCAACGTCCTGACTTTC
CDR3: CASGPQDSGANVLTF

J: TRBJ2-7
V: TRBV25-1
D: TRBD1
size: .
DNA: TGTGCCAGCAGTACCGCGGGACAGGGGTCGGGATTCTCCTACGAGCAGTACTTC
CDR3: CASSTAGQGSGFSYEQYF

J: TRBJ2-2
V: TRBV20-1
D: .
size: .
DNA: TGCAGTGCTGCTCGAACCGGGGAGCTGTTTTTT
CDR3: CSAARTGELFF

J: TRBJ2-7
V: TRBV20-1
D: TRBD1
size: many
DNA: TGCAGTGCACGGGACAGGGCCTCCTACGAGCAGTACTTC
CDR3: CSARDRASYEQYF

J: TRBJ2-1
V: TRBV12-3/TRBV12-4
D: TRBD2
size: many
DNA: TGTGCCAGCAGCCTGGGACTAGCGGGAGTCGGTGAGCAGTTCTTC
CDR3: CASSLGLAGVGEQFF

J: TRBJ2-7
V: TRBV5-1
D: .
size: .
DNA: TGCGCCAGCAGCTTGGAGGCAGGGGCTCCCTACGAGCAGTACTTC
CDR3: CASSLEAGAPYEQYF

J: TRBJ1-4
V: TRBV4-2
D: .
size: few
DNA: TGTGCCAGCAGCCAAGAGGCTACAACTAATGAAAAACTGTTTTTT
CDR3: CASSQEATTNEKLFF

J: TRBJ2-1
V: TRBV5-1
D: .
size: .
DNA: TGCGCCAGCGGTAGTGGTGTCGTAGTTACCTACAATGAGCAGTTCTTC
CDR3: CASGSGVVVTYNEQFF

J: TRBJ2-7
V: TRBV29-1
D: TRBD2
size: many
DNA: TGCAGCGTCCTAGCGGGAGGGAAGTACGAGCAGTACTTC
CDR3: CSVLAGGKYEQYF

J: TRBJ2-1
V: TRBV7-2
D: TRBD2
size: .
DNA: TGTGCCAGCAGCTTAGTCTCCGGGACTAGCTCTTACAATGAGCAGTTCTTC
CDR3: CASSLVSGTSSYNEQFF

J: TRBJ2-7
V: TRBV29-1
D: .
size: .
DNA: TGCAGCGTTGGTTGGTCCTACGAGCAGTACTTC
CDR3: CSVGWSYEQYF

J: TRBJ2-3
V: TRBV20-1
D: TRBD2
size: .
DNA: TGCAGTCCCCCCGGGCTATTCACTAGCGGTTCCACAGATACGCAGTATTTT
CDR3: CSPPGLFTSGSTDTQYF

J: TRBJ2-2
V: TRBV5-6
D: .
size: many
DNA: TGTGCCAGCAGCTTCGGCCGGAACACCGGGGAGCTGTTTTTT
CDR3: CASSFGRNTGELFF

J: TRBJ1-2
V: TRBV29-1
D: .
size: many
DNA: TGCAGCGTGACTCTTTGGGGAGCACATGGCTACACCTTC
CDR3: CSVTLWGAHGYTF